A single sample is the source of the 27 T cell receptor beta chains below, sequenced in a study of T cell repertoires in cytomegalovirus infection. TCRdb re-called the reads through MiXCR, storing one row per CDR3 protein. The profile shows almost 550,000 distinct CDR3 sequences, more than 15% of them singletons. What was sequenced was CD8+ T cells from PBMCs. Every receptor here comes from a human donor in good health (CMV status not recorded). Some clones in this sample may be carry-over from other donors' samples.

On this clonotype: A read error may be the cause here, since a much bigger clone is one base away. J is TRBJ2-1 and V is TRBV11-1; perhaps D is TRBD1 or TRBD2 (6 bases each). Germline V gene data show CDR1 as SGHAT and CDR2 as FQDESV (reference sequence). This CDR3 region has 15 residues. The CDR3 coding sequence is TGTGCCAGCAGCCCAGGACTAAGGTGGGACAATGAGCGGTTCTTC. Translation: CASSPGLRWDNERFF.

This clonotype was recorded at least ten times. The chain links TRBV28 to TRBJ2-7, with TRBD2 identical over 11 bases. V shed 7 bases, J shed 0 bases, and the junction held 8 bases outside the gene matches. CDR1 MDHEN and CDR2 SYDVKM come from the germline V gene. The CDR3 is made up of 16 amino acids. The CDR3 protein is CASTLLGTSGSYEQYF. CDR3 bases: TGTGCCAGCACCCTCCTGGGGACTAGCGGCTCCTACGAGCAGTACTTC.

The chain couples TRBV4-1 to TRBJ2-7; D not resolved. V lost 2 bases and J 3 bases, leaving 5 bases between the germline ends. CDR1 and CDR2 (germline): MGHRA, YSYEKL. The CDR3 is 12 residues long. Written as DNA, the CDR3 is TGCGCCAGCAGCCAACACGACTACGAGCAGTACTTC. Translated, it gives CASSQHDYEQYF.

This clonotype came up many times. The chain links TRBV27 to TRBJ1-2, with unresolved D. The CDR3 spans 12 residues. Trimming took 0 bases from V and 8 from J, leaving 7 bases between them. CDR1 is MNHEY, CDR2 SMNVEV, per germline (reference sequence). CDR3: CASSLSGVGYTF. CDR3 nucleotides: TGTGCCAGCAGTTTATCCGGGGTCGGCTACACCTTC.

This clonotype was seen many times. The chain recombines TRBV7-2 with TRBJ2-1; TRBD2 matches at 9 bases. Germline V lookup: CDR1 SGHTA, CDR2 FQGNSA. V shed 5 bases and J 0 bases; nucleotides not matched to a gene: 8. The CDR3 length is 17 residues. The CDR3 nucleotides read TGTGCCAGCAGCGCCTTGACTAGCGGAACCTCCTACAATGAGCAGTTCTTC. It translates to CASSALTSGTSYNEQFF.

In its sample, this clonotype was seen many times. This chain joins TRBV12-3 or TRBV12-4 and TRBJ2-5, with D unclear. The CDR3 runs to 17 residues. Trimming took 3 bases from V and 1 from J, leaving 18 bases between them. The CDR3 protein is CASSFHWTENAQETQYF. CDR3 bases: TGTGCCAGCAGTTTCCATTGGACGGAGAATGCCCAAGAGACCCAGTACTTC.

This clonotype was found many times. The chain has TRBV28 and TRBJ2-2; 9 nucleotides match TRBD2. Germline CDR1 MDHEN, CDR2 SYDVKM. J was trimmed by 7 bases and V by 1 base; bases with no gene match: 7. CDR3 size: 16 residues. The CDR3 loop reads CASSLYGGRVDGELFF. The CDR3 bases are TGTGCCAGCAGTTTATACGGCGGGAGGGTTGACGGGGAGCTGTTTTTT.

The chain is built from TRBV27 and TRBJ2-2; 14 bases line up with TRBD2. This CDR3 region has 15 residues. Trimming at V came to 8 bases and at J to 7 bases, leaving 6 bases not matched to a gene. Germline V CDR1 and CDR2: MNHEY, SMNVEV (reference sequence). The CDR3 spells CASAGTSGSSGELFF. DNA for the CDR3: TGTGCCAGCGCGGGGACTAGCGGGAGTAGCGGGGAGCTGTTTTTT.

This clonotype was observed a few times. The chain links TRBV12-3 or TRBV12-4 to TRBJ2-1; D gene uncertain. V lost 5 bases to trimming and J lost 10 bases, with 9 bases between them. This CDR3 has 11 residues. The CDR3 here is CASSPAEEQFF. The CDR3, as DNA: TGTGCCAGCAGTCCCGCCGAGGAGCAGTTCTTC.

In this sample, this clonotype turned up a few times. The J gene is TRBJ2-7, the V gene TRBV20-1; no reliable D call. This CDR3 region has 13 residues. Trimming shortened V by 4 bases and J by 7 bases, and 17 bases separated the two germline ends. Germline lookup yields CDR1 DFQATT and CDR2 SNEGSKA (reference sequence). DNA of the CDR3: TGCAGTGCTAACCCCGGTTACTATGAAGAGCAGTACTTC. As protein: CSANPGYYEEQYF.

The genes are TRBV5-4 and TRBJ2-3; TRBD1 is a possible D gene (6 bases). CDR3 length: 14 residues. From germline, CDR1 is SGHNT and CDR2 YYREEE (reference sequence). The V end lost 2 bases, the J end lost 4 bases, and 11 bases lay between the germline ends. DNA for the CDR3: TGTGCCAGCAGCTTCGAGGGGGTCGCAGATACGCAGTATTTT. This translates into CASSFEGVADTQYF.

A few counts support this clonotype. The V gene is TRBV28, the J gene TRBJ2-3; 13 positions agree with TRBD2. CDR1 is MDHEN, CDR2 SYDVKM, per germline. CDR3 length: 18 residues. Trimming took 5 bases from V and 6 from J; bases not matched to a gene: 14. CDR3 DNA: TGTGCCAGCAGTCCGGGACTAGCGGGACCGGAATTATTGGATACGCAGTATTTT. Encoded protein: CASSPGLAGPELLDTQYF. Full variable domain (missing parts from reference TRBV28 and TRBJ2-3): DVKVTQSSRYLVKRTGEKVFLECVQDMDHENMFWYRQDPGLGLRLIYFSYDVKMKEKGDIPEGYSVSREKKERFSLILESASTNQTSMYLCASSPGLAGPELLDTQYFGPGTRLTVL.

The table lists this clonotype with many counts. The rearrangement joins TRBV27 to TRBJ2-1; tentative D call: TRBD2 (6 bases). Germline V gene sequence: CDR1 MNHEY, CDR2 SMNVEV (reference sequence). The CDR3 totals 14 residues. With 4 bases removed from V and 10 bases from J, the gap between germline ends came to 17 bases. The DNA for the CDR3 is TGTGCCAGCAGTTGGACTATTACAATCGACGAGCAGTTCTTC. Translating gives CASSWTITIDEQFF.

This chain uses TRBV5-1 with TRBJ2-1; maybe TRBD2 (6 bases). Germline V CDR1 and CDR2: SGHRS, YFSETQ. This CDR3 is 12 amino acids long. V dropped 3 bases and J dropped 9 bases, with 10 bases sitting between them. The CDR3 region is CASSSLGGEQFF. As DNA, the CDR3 is TGCGCCAGCAGCTCCCTGGGGGGTGAGCAGTTCTTC.

This clonotype came up a few times. The chain employs TRBV2 and TRBJ1-2, with D perhaps TRBD1 (5 bases). Trimming took 3 bases from V and 7 from J, leaving 21 bases between them. The length of the CDR3 is 16 residues. The V gene's germline CDR1 is SNHLY and CDR2 FYNNEI. DNA for the CDR3: TGTGCCAGCAGTGATGGGGCAGCGACCTCCTTTGGTGGCTACACCTTC. It encodes CASSDGAATSFGGYTF.

This clonotype turned up a few times. The V and J genes are TRBV9 and TRBJ2-7, with 8 positions matching TRBD1. The ends lost 3 bases at V and 4 bases at J; junction bases unmatched: 6. Germline V lookup: CDR1 SGDLS, CDR2 YYNGEE. CDR3 length: 14 amino acids. CDR3 sequence: CASSGGTGEYEQYF. DNA for the CDR3: TGTGCCAGCAGCGGAGGGACAGGCGAATACGAGCAGTACTTC.

Many counts were recorded for this clonotype. The rearrangement uses TRBV20-1 and TRBJ2-7, with TRBD2 matching over 9 bases. Germline V lookup: CDR1 DFQATT, CDR2 SNEGSKA (reference sequence). V was pared by 0 bases and J by 3 bases, with 6 bases of the junction left unmatched. CDR3 length equals 15 residues. The CDR3 protein is CSARDWVAGDYEQYF. The CDR3 region has the DNA TGCAGTGCTAGAGATTGGGTAGCGGGAGACTACGAGCAGTACTTC.

The CDR3 sequence: CSPIPLSGARYEQYF. CDR3 sequence (DNA): TGCAGTCCCATCCCCCTATCGGGGGCTCGGTACGAGCAGTACTTC. This chain uses TRBV20-1 with TRBJ2-7; D tentatively reads TRBD1 or TRBD2 (6 bases each). CDR3 size: 15 residues. Germline loops: CDR1 DFQATT, CDR2 SNEGSKA (reference sequence). V was pared by 8 bases and J by 4 bases, with 24 bases between.

V is TRBV20-1 and J is TRBJ2-1, with D tentatively TRBD1 or TRBD2 (5 bases each). CDR1 is DFQATT, CDR2 SNEGSKA, per germline (reference sequence). The CDR3 contains 13 residues. The V gene lost 5 bases and the J gene lost 6 bases, with 14 bases spanning the gap. CDR3 nucleotides: TGCAGTGCTTTGCCGGGACCGAGCAATGAGCAGTTCTTC. Translated, it gives CSALPGPSNEQFF.

This clonotype has ten or more counts. The gene calls are TRBV7-2 and TRBJ2-4; possible D gene TRBD2, 6 bases. This CDR3 comprises 16 residues. In germline, CDR1 is SGHTA, CDR2 FQGNSA. Trimming stripped 5 bases from V and 1 base from J, with 15 bases between. The DNA of the CDR3 is TGTGCCAGCAGCCCAACTCCCCGGGGGGCCAAAAACATTCAGTACTTC. Its translation is CASSPTPRGAKNIQYF.

A few counts support this clonotype. The chain is built from TRBV19 and TRBJ1-4; D is ambiguous. This CDR3 has 18 amino acids. Germline CDR1 reads LNHDA; CDR2 reads SQIVND (reference sequence). Trimming removed 5 bases at V and 4 bases at J, with 23 bases between. The CDR3 bases are TGTGCCAGTAGTTCCGCGGGAACCCCTGGCACCGGTAATGAAAAACTGTTTTTT. Translation gives CASSSAGTPGTGNEKLFF.

This clonotype was found a few times. The chain is built from TRBV20-1 and TRBJ1-1; D perhaps matches TRBD1 (5 bases). Trimming stripped 6 bases from V and 4 bases from J, with 15 bases between. In germline, CDR1 is DFQATT, CDR2 SNEGSKA (reference sequence). The CDR3 runs to 13 residues. As DNA, the CDR3 is TGCAGTGCCCCCCCGGGGGAGGGCACTGAAGCTTTCTTT. Translated, it gives CSAPPGEGTEAFF.

This clonotype showed up just a few times. The chain recombines TRBV6-1 with TRBJ2-4; tentatively, D is TRBD2 (6 bases). Germline V gene data show CDR1 as MNHNS and CDR2 as SASEGT. Deletions cut 3 bases from V and 4 bases from J, with 16 bases between. The CDR3 runs 16 residues. The CDR3 region is CASSEEGGRRKNIQYF. CDR3 DNA sequence: TGTGCCAGCAGTGAGGAGGGAGGCCGGAGAAAAAACATTCAGTACTTC.

V and J are TRBV5-4 and TRBJ1-6; TRBD1 matches at 7 bases. From germline, CDR1 is SGHNT and CDR2 YYREEE (reference sequence). The CDR3 is 15 residues long. Germline trimming cut 4 bases from V and 4 bases from J; bases unmatched to any gene: 5. The CDR3 spells CASSGSGQYNSPLHF. In DNA form, the CDR3 reads TGTGCCAGCAGCGGGTCGGGACAGTATAATTCACCCCTCCACTTT.

At least ten counts were recorded for this clonotype. The gene calls are TRBV12-3 or TRBV12-4 and TRBJ1-1, with D possibly being TRBD1 (6 bases). This CDR3 has 15 residues. Trimming removed 10 bases from V and 5 bases from J, with 23 bases in between. The CDR3 region is CAIVPPGHRFTEAFF. In DNA form, the CDR3 reads TGTGCCATTGTACCCCCGGGACACCGTTTTACTGAAGCTTTCTTT.

This clonotype was counted only a few times. The chain uses TRBV4-1 and TRBJ2-3; D remains ambiguous. CDR3 size: 15 residues. V was cut by 4 bases and J by 0 bases, with 11 bases left in between. Per the germline V gene, CDR1 is MGHRA and CDR2 is YSYEKL. CDR3 in amino acids: CASSPSAQSTDTQYF. In DNA, the CDR3 is TGCGCCAGCAGCCCCTCGGCTCAAAGCACAGATACGCAGTATTTT.

Worth noting for this clonotype: A much larger clone differs from this one at a single base, so this may be a read error. The J gene is TRBJ1-3, the V gene TRBV7-4; D not certain. Per germline, CDR1 SGHVT and CDR2 SQSDAQ. The CDR3 contains 15 residues. The ends were cut back, 1 base at V and 0 bases at J, with 7 bases in the middle. In DNA form, the CDR3 reads TGTGCCAGCAGCTTAGGATGGCGCTCTGGAAACACCATATATTTT. Protein: CASSLGWRSGNTIYF. Filled out from reference TRBV7-4 and TRBJ1-3, the complete variable domain reads GAGVSQSPRYKVAKRGRDVALRCDSISGHVTLYWYRQTLGQGSEVLTYSQSDAQRDKSGRPSGRFSAERPERSVSTLKIQRTEQGDSAVYLCASSLGWRSGNTIYFGEGSWLTVV.